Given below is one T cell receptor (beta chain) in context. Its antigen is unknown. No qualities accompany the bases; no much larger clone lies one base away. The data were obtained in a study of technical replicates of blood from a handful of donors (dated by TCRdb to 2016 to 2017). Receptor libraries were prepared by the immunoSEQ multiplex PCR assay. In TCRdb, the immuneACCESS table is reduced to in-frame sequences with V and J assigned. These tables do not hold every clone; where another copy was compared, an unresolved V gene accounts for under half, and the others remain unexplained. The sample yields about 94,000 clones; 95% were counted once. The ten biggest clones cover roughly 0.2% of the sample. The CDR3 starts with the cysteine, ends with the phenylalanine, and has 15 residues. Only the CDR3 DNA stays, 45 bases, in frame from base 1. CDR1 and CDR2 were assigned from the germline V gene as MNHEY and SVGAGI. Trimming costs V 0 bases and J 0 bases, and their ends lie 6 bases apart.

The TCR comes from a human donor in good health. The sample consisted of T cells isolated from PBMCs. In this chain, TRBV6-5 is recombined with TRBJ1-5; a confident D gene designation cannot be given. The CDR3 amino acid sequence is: CASSYSSYSNQPQHF. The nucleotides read TGTGCCAGCAGTTACTCGAGTTATAGCAATCAGCCCCAGCATTTT.